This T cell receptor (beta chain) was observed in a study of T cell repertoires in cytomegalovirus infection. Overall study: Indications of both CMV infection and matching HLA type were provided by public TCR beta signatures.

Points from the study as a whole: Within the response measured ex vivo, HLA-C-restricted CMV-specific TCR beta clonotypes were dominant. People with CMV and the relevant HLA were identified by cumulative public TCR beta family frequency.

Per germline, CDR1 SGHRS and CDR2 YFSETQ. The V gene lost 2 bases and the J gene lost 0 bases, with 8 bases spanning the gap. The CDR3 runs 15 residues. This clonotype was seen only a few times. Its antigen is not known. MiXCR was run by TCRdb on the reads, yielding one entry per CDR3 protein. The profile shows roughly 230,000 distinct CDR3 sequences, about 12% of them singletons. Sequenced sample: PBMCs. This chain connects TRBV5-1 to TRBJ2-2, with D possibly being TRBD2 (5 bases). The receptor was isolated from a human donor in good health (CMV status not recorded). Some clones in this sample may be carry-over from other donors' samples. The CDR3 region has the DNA TGCGCCAGCAGCTTTCAGGACTCGAACACCGGGGAGCTGTTTTTT. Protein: CASSFQDSNTGELFF. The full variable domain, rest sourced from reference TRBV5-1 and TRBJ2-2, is KAGVTQTPRYLIKTRGQQVTLSCSPISGHRSVSWYQQTPGQGLQFLFEYFSETQRNKGNFPGRFSGRQFSNSRSEMNVSTLELGDSALYLCASSFQDSNTGELFFGEGSRLTVL.